This T cell receptor beta chain is drawn from a study of blood T cell repertoires in COVID-19. For the study at large: The study drew acute and convalescent COVID-19 samples from the United States, Italy and Spain.

Germline CDR1 is SGDLS and CDR2 is YYNGEE. V lost 4 bases to trimming and J lost 3 bases; unmatched junction nucleotides: 11. The CDR3 contains 16 residues. The data were produced by immunoSEQ multiplex PCR, yet TCRdb's version contains in-frame clones alone and is incomplete. The table shows 80,000 to 95,000 clones, with about 90% occurring only once. Sequenced input: peripheral blood. The chain links TRBV9 to TRBJ2-7; TRBD2 aligns across 9 bases. The TCR comes from a human donor with active COVID-19. The donor label of this sample is uncertain. As DNA, the CDR3 is TGTGCCAGCAGCTTAGGGACTAGCACTATGCTCTACGAGCAGTACTTC. Protein product: CASSLGTSTMLYEQYF.